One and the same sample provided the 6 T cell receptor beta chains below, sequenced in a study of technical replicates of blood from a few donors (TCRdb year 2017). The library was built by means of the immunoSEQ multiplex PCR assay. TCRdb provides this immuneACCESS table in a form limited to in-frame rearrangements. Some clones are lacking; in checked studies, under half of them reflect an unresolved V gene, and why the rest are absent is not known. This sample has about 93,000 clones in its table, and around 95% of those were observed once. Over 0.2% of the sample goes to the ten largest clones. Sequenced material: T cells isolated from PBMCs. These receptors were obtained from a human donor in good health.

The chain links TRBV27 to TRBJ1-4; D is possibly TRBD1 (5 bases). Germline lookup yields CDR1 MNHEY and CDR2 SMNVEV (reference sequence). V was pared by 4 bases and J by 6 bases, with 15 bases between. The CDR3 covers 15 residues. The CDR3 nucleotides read TGTGCCAGCAGTTGGCAGGGAGGATTTCATGAAAAACTGTTTTTT. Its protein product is CASSWQGGFHEKLFF.

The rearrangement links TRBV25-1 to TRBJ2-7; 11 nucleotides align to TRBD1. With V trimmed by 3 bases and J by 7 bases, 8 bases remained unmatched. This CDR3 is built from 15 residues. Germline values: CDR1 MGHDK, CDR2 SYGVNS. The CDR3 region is CASSDGQGASREQYF. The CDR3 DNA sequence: TGTGCCAGCAGTGATGGACAGGGGGCTTCGCGAGAGCAGTACTTC.

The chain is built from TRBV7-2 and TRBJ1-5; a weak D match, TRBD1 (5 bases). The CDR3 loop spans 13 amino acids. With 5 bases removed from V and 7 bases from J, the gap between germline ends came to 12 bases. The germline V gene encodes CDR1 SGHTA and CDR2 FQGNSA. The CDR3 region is CASSPGWRQPQHF. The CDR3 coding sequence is TGTGCCAGCAGCCCAGGGTGGCGGCAGCCCCAGCATTTT.

DNA for the CDR3: TGTGCCAGCAGTGACGCGGGGTTTGAAGCTTTCTTT. It encodes CASSDAGFEAFF. The chain is built from TRBV6-6 and TRBJ1-1; no clear D gene. The CDR3 consists of 12 residues. Germline V gene sequence: CDR1 MNHNY, CDR2 SVGAGI (reference sequence). Trimming cost V 5 bases and J 7 bases, with 11 bases left between them.

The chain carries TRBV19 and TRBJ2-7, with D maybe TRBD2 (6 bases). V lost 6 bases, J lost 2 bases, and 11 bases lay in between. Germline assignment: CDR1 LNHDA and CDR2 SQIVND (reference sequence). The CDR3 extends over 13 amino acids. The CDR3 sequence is CASSPRTTYEQYF. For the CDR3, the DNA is TGTGCCAGTAGCCCGAGGACTACCTACGAGCAGTACTTC.

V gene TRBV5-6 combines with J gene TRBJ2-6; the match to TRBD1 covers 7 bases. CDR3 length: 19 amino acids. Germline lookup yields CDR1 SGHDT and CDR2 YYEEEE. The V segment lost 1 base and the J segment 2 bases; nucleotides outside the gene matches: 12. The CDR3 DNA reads TGTGCCAGCAGCTTGCCTGGGGTTAACAGGGGAGCTGGGGCCAACGTCCTGACTTTC. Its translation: CASSLPGVNRGAGANVLTF.